This T cell receptor (beta chain) was observed in a study of T cells in Graves' hyperthyroidism and ophthalmopathy. Overall study results and limits: Ophthalmopathy, which appeared later, was predicted by the model a median about 6 months before onset. Blood also contained most expanded thyroid clonotypes above 0.001.

This clonotype showed up many times. Its antigen is unidentified. Hyperthyroidism in the patients, aged 18 to 65, was newly diagnosed and under 2 months in duration. PBMCs came from about 10 ml fresh peripheral blood. TCR beta CDR3 sequences were amplified from RNA transcripts. HTBI primers drove first-round RT-PCR of the TCR CDR3. TCRdb used MiXCR to reprocess the multiplex PCR reads, holding one entry per CDR3 protein. Of around 690,000 distinct CDR3 sequences in the sample, around 16% were seen once. The TCR sequence derives from a man aged 45-65 years with Graves' hyperthyroidism. Sequenced material: blood.

The CDR3 coding sequence is TGTGCCAGCAGCCTTGGATTAGCGGGGCCGTACAATGAGCAGTTCTTC. It yields the protein CASSLGLAGPYNEQFF. The genes are TRBV11-2 and TRBJ2-1; 8 bases fit TRBD2. The CDR3 is 16 amino acids. Germline CDR1 reads SGHAT; CDR2 reads FQNNGV. V lost 5 bases and J lost 4; bases outside the gene matches: 10.